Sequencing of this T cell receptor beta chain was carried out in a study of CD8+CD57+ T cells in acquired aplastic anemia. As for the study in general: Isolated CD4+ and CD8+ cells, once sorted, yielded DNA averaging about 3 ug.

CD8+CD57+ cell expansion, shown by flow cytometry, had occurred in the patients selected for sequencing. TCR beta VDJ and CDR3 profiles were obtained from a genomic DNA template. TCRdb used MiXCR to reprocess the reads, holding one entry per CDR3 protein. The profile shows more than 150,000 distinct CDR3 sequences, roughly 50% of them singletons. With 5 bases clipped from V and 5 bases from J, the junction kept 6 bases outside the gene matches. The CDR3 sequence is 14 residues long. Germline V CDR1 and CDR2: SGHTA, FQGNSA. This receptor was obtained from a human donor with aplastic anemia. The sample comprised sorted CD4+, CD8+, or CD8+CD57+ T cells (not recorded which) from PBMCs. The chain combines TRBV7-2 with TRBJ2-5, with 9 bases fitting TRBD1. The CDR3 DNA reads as TGTGCCAGCAGCATACAGGGGGCAAGGGAGACCCAGTACTTC. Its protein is CASSIQGARETQYF.